This is a list of T cell receptor beta chains from one sample in a study of blood T cell repertoires in COVID-19. TCRdb keeps only in-frame clones here, not all; method: immunoSEQ multiplex PCR. The profile shows roughly 80,000 clones, more than 80% of them singletons. Source material: peripheral blood. These receptor sequences come from a woman aged 55 to 70 with acute or convalescent COVID-19. The CDR3 runs from the conserved cysteine through the conserved F or W. A D gene is named only where the DNA matches it firmly. Part of the rows lack a size; the others show once, few, many or a class for expanded clones.

D gene: .
clone size: once
J gene: TRBJ2-5
V gene: TRBV7-2
CDR3 protein: CASSARVSRETQYF
CDR3 DNA: TGTGCCAGCAGCGCCCGTGTCTCCCGGGAGACCCAGTACTTC

D gene: TRBD1
clone size: .
J gene: TRBJ2-5
V gene: TRBV24-1
CDR3 protein: CATSRTGARGETQYF
CDR3 DNA: TGTGCCACCAGCCGAACAGGGGCGAGGGGAGAGACCCAGTACTTC

D gene: .
clone size: .
J gene: TRBJ2-3
V gene: TRBV10-1
CDR3 protein: CASSESAGFMGTDTQYF
CDR3 DNA: TGCGCCAGCAGTGAGTCGGCCGGGTTCATGGGCACAGATACGCAGTATTTT

D gene: TRBD1
clone size: .
J gene: TRBJ2-3
V gene: TRBV15
CDR3 protein: CATSRDRGQADTQYF
CDR3 DNA: TGTGCCACCAGCAGAGACAGGGGGCAGGCAGATACGCAGTATTTT

D gene: .
clone size: .
J gene: TRBJ2-4
V gene: TRBV15
CDR3 protein: CATSRDTGGFSMGNIQYF
CDR3 DNA: TGTGCCACCAGCAGAGATACAGGCGGATTTTCTATGGGAAACATTCAGTACTTC

D gene: TRBD1
clone size: .
J gene: TRBJ1-2
V gene: TRBV24-1
CDR3 protein: CATSVIGQGFGGYTF
CDR3 DNA: TGTGCCACCAGTGTGATTGGACAGGGGTTTGGTGGCTACACCTTC

D gene: .
clone size: .
J gene: TRBJ1-5
V gene: TRBV4-1
CDR3 protein: CASSQEGSHSNQPQHF
CDR3 DNA: TGCGCCAGCAGCCAAGAGGGCAGCCATAGCAATCAGCCCCAGCATTTT

D gene: TRBD2
clone size: .
J gene: TRBJ2-7
V gene: TRBV9
CDR3 protein: CASSTRGGVRDEQYF
CDR3 DNA: TGTGCCAGCAGCACCCGGGGAGGGGTAAGGGACGAGCAGTACTTC

D gene: .
clone size: once
J gene: TRBJ1-2
V gene: TRBV28
CDR3 protein: CASSLQQAAYGYTF
CDR3 DNA: TGTGCCAGCAGTTTACAACAGGCTGCTTATGGCTACACCTTC

D gene: TRBD2
clone size: .
J gene: TRBJ2-5
V gene: TRBV10-2
CDR3 protein: CASSGAGGSETQYF
CDR3 DNA: TGCGCCAGCAGTGGAGCGGGGGGGTCGGAGACCCAGTACTTC

D gene: TRBD1
clone size: few
J gene: TRBJ1-6
V gene: TRBV7-9
CDR3 protein: CASSGQGHSPPLHF
CDR3 DNA: TGTGCCAGCAGCGGACAGGGGCACAGTCCACCCCTCCACTTT

D gene: .
clone size: .
J gene: TRBJ1-1
V gene: TRBV4-1
CDR3 protein: CASSPEFRWHTEAFF
CDR3 DNA: TGCGCCAGCAGCCCAGAATTCCGTTGGCACACTGAAGCTTTCTTT

D gene: .
clone size: .
J gene: TRBJ1-1
V gene: TRBV2
CDR3 protein: CASSEQGRGTEAFF
CDR3 DNA: TGTGCCAGCAGTGAACAGGGGAGGGGCACTGAAGCTTTCTTT

D gene: .
clone size: .
J gene: TRBJ1-2
V gene: TRBV7-9
CDR3 protein: CASSSPRTGLYGYTF
CDR3 DNA: TGTGCCAGCAGCTCCCCCAGAACAGGGCTCTATGGCTACACCTTC

D gene: .
clone size: .
J gene: TRBJ2-1
V gene: TRBV12-3/TRBV12-4
CDR3 protein: CASSSVMDEQFF
CDR3 DNA: TGTGCCAGCAGTTCGGTTATGGATGAGCAGTTCTTC

D gene: TRBD1
clone size: .
J gene: TRBJ2-3
V gene: TRBV15
CDR3 protein: CATSQQDRASDTQYF
CDR3 DNA: TGTGCCACCAGCCAGCAGGACAGGGCCTCAGATACGCAGTATTTT

D gene: TRBD2
clone size: .
J gene: TRBJ2-5
V gene: TRBV4-1
CDR3 protein: CASRAGLALQETQYF
CDR3 DNA: TGCGCCAGCAGAGCGGGACTAGCGCTACAAGAGACCCAGTACTTC

D gene: TRBD1
clone size: .
J gene: TRBJ1-2
V gene: TRBV27
CDR3 protein: CASSSQGGGYTF
CDR3 DNA: TGTGCCAGCAGTTCCCAGGGGGGTGGCTACACCTTC

D gene: .
clone size: few
J gene: TRBJ1-5
V gene: TRBV5-4
CDR3 protein: CASSLGGPNQPQHF
CDR3 DNA: TGTGCCAGCAGCTTGGGCGGCCCTAATCAGCCCCAGCATTTT

D gene: .
clone size: once
J gene: TRBJ2-5
V gene: TRBV30
CDR3 protein: CAWKSDRPYQETQYF
CDR3 DNA: TGTGCCTGGAAATCCGACAGGCCTTACCAAGAGACCCAGTACTTC

D gene: TRBD1
clone size: .
J gene: TRBJ2-1
V gene: TRBV5-1
CDR3 protein: CASSPWTGSSSYNEQFF
CDR3 DNA: TGCGCCAGCAGCCCATGGACAGGGTCGAGCTCCTACAATGAGCAGTTCTTC

D gene: .
clone size: .
J gene: TRBJ1-2
V gene: TRBV10-2
CDR3 protein: CASSESGREGYTF
CDR3 DNA: TGCGCCAGCAGTGAGTCGGGCAGGGAAGGCTACACCTTC

D gene: .
clone size: .
J gene: TRBJ2-5
V gene: TRBV24-1
CDR3 protein: CATSEPATGWQETQYF
CDR3 DNA: TGTGCCACCAGTGAGCCGGCTACAGGGTGGCAAGAGACCCAGTACTTC

D gene: TRBD1
clone size: .
J gene: TRBJ1-1
V gene: TRBV20-1
CDR3 protein: CSADRDTEAFF
CDR3 DNA: TGCAGTGCCGACAGGGACACTGAAGCTTTCTTT

D gene: .
clone size: .
J gene: TRBJ2-6
V gene: TRBV19
CDR3 protein: CASSGQLDANVLTF
CDR3 DNA: TGTGCCAGTAGTGGACAGTTAGATGCCAACGTCCTGACTTTC

D gene: .
clone size: .
J gene: TRBJ2-5
V gene: TRBV7-9
CDR3 protein: CASSLLQGMQETQYF
CDR3 DNA: TGTGCCAGCAGCCTTCTACAGGGAATGCAAGAGACCCAGTACTTC

D gene: TRBD1
clone size: .
J gene: TRBJ2-5
V gene: TRBV11-2
CDR3 protein: CASSYPLERDRGLGTQYF
CDR3 DNA: TGTGCCAGCAGTTACCCCCTCGAGAGAGACAGGGGGCTGGGGACCCAGTACTTC

D gene: TRBD1
clone size: .
J gene: TRBJ1-2
V gene: TRBV5-4
CDR3 protein: CASSLLGTENEYGYTF
CDR3 DNA: TGTGCCAGCAGCTTGTTGGGGACAGAAAACGAATATGGCTACACCTTC

D gene: .
clone size: once
J gene: TRBJ2-7
V gene: TRBV27
CDR3 protein: CASSPEGDGTYEQYF
CDR3 DNA: TGTGCCAGCAGCCCCGAGGGGGATGGGACCTACGAGCAGTACTTC

D gene: .
clone size: .
J gene: TRBJ2-2
V gene: TRBV7-2
CDR3 protein: CASTGGSRTGELFF
CDR3 DNA: TGTGCCAGCACCGGGGGATCAAGGACCGGGGAGCTGTTTTTT

D gene: .
clone size: .
J gene: TRBJ1-2
V gene: TRBV6-5
CDR3 protein: CASSPQQNYGYTF
CDR3 DNA: TGTGCCAGCAGTCCACAACAGAACTATGGCTACACCTTC

D gene: TRBD1
clone size: few
J gene: TRBJ1-1
V gene: TRBV29-1
CDR3 protein: CSVERDTGGTEAFF
CDR3 DNA: TGCAGCGTTGAAAGGGACACAGGGGGCACTGAAGCTTTCTTT

D gene: .
clone size: few
J gene: TRBJ1-1
V gene: TRBV9
CDR3 protein: CASSVARGLNTEAFF
CDR3 DNA: TGTGCCAGCAGCGTAGCCAGGGGCCTGAACACTGAAGCTTTCTTT

D gene: .
clone size: .
J gene: TRBJ1-1
V gene: TRBV12-3/TRBV12-4
CDR3 protein: CASSLSGSGEAFF
CDR3 DNA: TGTGCCAGCAGTTTAAGTGGGTCAGGAGAAGCTTTCTTT

D gene: .
clone size: once
J gene: TRBJ1-6
V gene: TRBV5-1
CDR3 protein: CASSLPGLNSPLHF
CDR3 DNA: TGCGCCAGCAGCTTACCAGGGTTGAATTCACCCCTCCACTTT

D gene: TRBD1
clone size: .
J gene: TRBJ2-7
V gene: TRBV5-1
CDR3 protein: CASSLAAGGNTITYEQYF
CDR3 DNA: TGCGCCAGCAGCTTGGCGGCAGGGGGCAATACAATTACCTACGAGCAGTACTTC

D gene: .
clone size: few
J gene: TRBJ1-5
V gene: TRBV5-6
CDR3 protein: CASSGGLQNQPQHF
CDR3 DNA: TGTGCCAGCAGCGGGGGACTGCAAAATCAGCCCCAGCATTTT

D gene: .
clone size: many
J gene: TRBJ2-5
V gene: TRBV12-5
CDR3 protein: CASGLPVQETQYF
CDR3 DNA: TGTGCTAGTGGTTTACCGGTCCAAGAGACCCAGTACTTC

D gene: TRBD1
clone size: .
J gene: TRBJ1-1
V gene: TRBV5-1
CDR3 protein: CASSPDRGVTEAFF
CDR3 DNA: TGCGCCAGCAGCCCCGACAGGGGGGTAACTGAAGCTTTCTTT

D gene: .
clone size: .
J gene: TRBJ1-2
V gene: TRBV11-2
CDR3 protein: CASSLNANGYTF
CDR3 DNA: TGTGCCAGCAGCTTAAACGCGAATGGCTACACCTTC

D gene: TRBD1
clone size: .
J gene: TRBJ1-6
V gene: TRBV20-1
CDR3 protein: CSASPIQGGMGNSPLHF
CDR3 DNA: TGCAGTGCTAGTCCGATACAGGGGGGTATGGGTAATTCACCCCTCCACTTT

D gene: .
clone size: .
J gene: TRBJ1-1
V gene: TRBV6-6
CDR3 protein: CAIRASNTGGTEAFF
CDR3 DNA: TGTGCCATCAGAGCGTCTAACACAGGCGGCACTGAAGCTTTCTTT

D gene: .
clone size: .
J gene: TRBJ2-2
V gene: TRBV5-6
CDR3 protein: CASKLSGELFF
CDR3 DNA: TGTGCCAGCAAGCTATCCGGGGAGCTGTTTTTT

D gene: TRBD1
clone size: once
J gene: TRBJ2-2
V gene: TRBV6-5
CDR3 protein: CASVDRGMVGELFF
CDR3 DNA: TGTGCCAGCGTGGACAGGGGGATGGTCGGGGAGCTGTTTTTT

D gene: .
clone size: once
J gene: TRBJ1-5
V gene: TRBV27
CDR3 protein: CASSHIDRNQPQHF
CDR3 DNA: TGTGCCAGCAGTCACATAGACAGGAATCAGCCCCAGCATTTT

D gene: .
clone size: .
J gene: TRBJ1-5
V gene: TRBV7-9
CDR3 protein: CASSLFSSPGQPQHF
CDR3 DNA: TGTGCCAGCAGCTTATTTTCCTCGCCAGGTCAGCCCCAGCATTTT

D gene: .
clone size: .
J gene: TRBJ2-2
V gene: TRBV4-1
CDR3 protein: CASSQEGPGLPNTGELFF
CDR3 DNA: TGCGCCAGCAGCCAAGAAGGACCGGGACTCCCGAACACCGGGGAGCTGTTTTTT

D gene: TRBD1
clone size: few
J gene: TRBJ1-2
V gene: TRBV28
CDR3 protein: CASSLQGARGYTF
CDR3 DNA: TGTGCCAGCAGTTTACAGGGGGCGAGGGGCTACACCTTC

D gene: TRBD2
clone size: .
J gene: TRBJ2-1
V gene: TRBV4-1
CDR3 protein: CASSQGSRLAGENEQFF
CDR3 DNA: TGCGCCAGCAGCCAAGGCTCTCGACTAGCGGGGGAAAATGAGCAGTTCTTC

D gene: .
clone size: .
J gene: TRBJ2-1
V gene: TRBV2
CDR3 protein: CASSEGTAEPRSSYNEQFF
CDR3 DNA: TGTGCCAGCAGTGAAGGGACAGCCGAACCTAGGAGCTCCTACAATGAGCAGTTCTTC

D gene: .
clone size: .
J gene: TRBJ1-1
V gene: TRBV4-3
CDR3 protein: CASSHNRDTRGGNTEAFF
CDR3 DNA: TGCGCCAGCAGCCATAATCGGGACACACGGGGTGGGAACACTGAAGCTTTCTTT

D gene: TRBD2
clone size: few
J gene: TRBJ2-1
V gene: TRBV29-1
CDR3 protein: CSVDTGTSGGYEQFF
CDR3 DNA: TGCAGCGTTGACACCGGGACTAGCGGGGGCTATGAGCAGTTCTTC

D gene: TRBD1
clone size: .
J gene: TRBJ1-1
V gene: TRBV6-5
CDR3 protein: CASSYRTGINTEAFF
CDR3 DNA: TGTGCCAGCAGTTATAGGACAGGCATAAACACTGAAGCTTTCTTT

D gene: .
clone size: .
J gene: TRBJ2-4
V gene: TRBV19
CDR3 protein: CASSTQSPDIQYF
CDR3 DNA: TGTGCCAGTAGTACCCAATCCCCGGACATTCAGTACTTC

D gene: TRBD2
clone size: .
J gene: TRBJ2-3
V gene: TRBV6-2/TRBV6-3
CDR3 protein: CASSKGTTADTQYF
CDR3 DNA: TGTGCCAGCAGTAAAGGGACTACAGCAGATACGCAGTATTTT

D gene: TRBD1
clone size: .
J gene: TRBJ2-3
V gene: TRBV10-3
CDR3 protein: CAISGATGESTDTQYF
CDR3 DNA: TGTGCCATCAGTGGCGCGACAGGGGAGAGCACAGATACGCAGTATTTT

D gene: TRBD2
clone size: .
J gene: TRBJ2-5
V gene: TRBV24-1
CDR3 protein: CATSDYGEGNYYQETQYF
CDR3 DNA: TGTGCCACCAGTGACTATGGGGAGGGGAACTACTACCAAGAGACCCAGTACTTC